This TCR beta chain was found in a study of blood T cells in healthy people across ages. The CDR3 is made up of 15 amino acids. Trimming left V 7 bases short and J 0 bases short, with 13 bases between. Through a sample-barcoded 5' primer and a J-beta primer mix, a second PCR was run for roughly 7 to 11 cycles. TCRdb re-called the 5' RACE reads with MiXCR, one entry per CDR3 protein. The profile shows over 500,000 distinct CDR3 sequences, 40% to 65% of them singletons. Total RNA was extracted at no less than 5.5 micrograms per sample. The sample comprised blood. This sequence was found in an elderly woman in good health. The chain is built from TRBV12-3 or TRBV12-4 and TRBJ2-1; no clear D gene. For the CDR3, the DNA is TGTGCCAGCAACACTAAGGGAAGCTCCTACAATGAGCAGTTCTTC. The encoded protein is CASNTKGSSYNEQFF.